A single T cell receptor (beta chain) is shown here with its context. This sample stems from a study of blood T cell repertoires in COVID-19. Across the study: Samples representing acute and convalescent COVID-19 were sourced from the United States, Italy and Spain. PBMCs, B-cell-depleted T cells, or T cells were the source of the cDNA or gDNA that made up the material.

How the authors handled the data: Counts of nucleated cells, estimated from reference gene primer amplification, were obtained. Libraries were prepared by immunoSEQ multiplex PCR; TCRdb keeps only in-frame clonotypes and omits some of them. V, J and clone size reflect that table, while D and trimming were determined from the DNA. The sample records fewer than 250,000 clones, approximately 90% being singletons. Trimming cost V 5 bases and J 0 bases; bases outside gene matches: 6. CDR1 is MNHNY and CDR2 is SVGAGI in the germline V gene (reference sequence). This CDR3 region has 16 residues. The chain is built from TRBV6-6 and TRBJ1-5; 8 positions agree with TRBD1. The sequence was obtained from a man aged 65 to 85 with acute or convalescent COVID-19. Sequenced input: peripheral blood. For the CDR3, the DNA is TGTGCCAGCAGTCTCCAGGGGGCTAATAGCAATCAGCCCCAGCATTTT. This codes for CASSLQGANSNQPQHF.